In this sample, the clone carrying this T cell receptor (beta chain) turned up once. Antigen specificity is unknown. The germline gene is not matched at one end of the junction; a read error may be the cause. Patients counted as stable if ophthalmopathy did not develop within 18 months. The data originate from a study of T cells in Graves' hyperthyroidism and ophthalmopathy. Regarding the study as a whole: The model made its ophthalmopathy prediction, and onset followed a median about 6 months later. A model using 13 V-J features told ophthalmopathy apart from stable hyperthyroidism. Also found in blood were most expanded thyroid clonotypes above 0.001.

What was amplified from RNA transcripts were TCR beta CDR3 regions. HTBI primers drove first-round RT-PCR of the TCR CDR3. MiXCR was run by TCRdb on the multiplex PCR reads, yielding one entry per CDR3 protein. The sample holds approximately 400,000 distinct CDR3 sequences; 15% are singletons and the top ten take approximately 32%. CDR3 length: 15 amino acids. The V gene's germline CDR1 is SGHVS and CDR2 FQNEAQ. V usage is TRBV7-8 and J usage is TRBJ2-1; D is unresolved. The sequenced sample consisted of blood. This receptor was identified in a woman in her twenties or thirties with Graves' hyperthyroidism. CDR3: CATLVSRSSYSEQFF. The CDR3 DNA follows: TGTGCCACGTTGGTCTCAAGGAGCTCCTACAGTGAGCAGTTCTTC.